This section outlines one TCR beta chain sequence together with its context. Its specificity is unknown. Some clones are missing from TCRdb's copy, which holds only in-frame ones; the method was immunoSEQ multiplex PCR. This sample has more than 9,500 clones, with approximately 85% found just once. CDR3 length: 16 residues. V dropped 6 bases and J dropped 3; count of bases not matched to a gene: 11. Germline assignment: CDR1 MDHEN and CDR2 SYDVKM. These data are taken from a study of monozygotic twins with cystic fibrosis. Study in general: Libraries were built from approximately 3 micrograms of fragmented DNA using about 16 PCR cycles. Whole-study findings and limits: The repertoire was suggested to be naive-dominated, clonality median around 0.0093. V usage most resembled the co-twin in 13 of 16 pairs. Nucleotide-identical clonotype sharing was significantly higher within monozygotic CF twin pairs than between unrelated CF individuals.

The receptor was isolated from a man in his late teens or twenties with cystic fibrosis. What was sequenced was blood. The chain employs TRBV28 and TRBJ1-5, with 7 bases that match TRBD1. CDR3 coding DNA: TGTGCCAGCAGAAGAACGGGACAGCGCTTCAATCAGCCCCAGCATTTT. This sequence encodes CASRRTGQRFNQPQHF. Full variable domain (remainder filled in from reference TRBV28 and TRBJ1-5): DVKVTQSSRYLVKRTGEKVFLECVQDMDHENMFWYRQDPGLGLRLIYFSYDVKMKEKGDIPEGYSVSREKKERFSLILESASTNQTSMYLCASRRTGQRFNQPQHFGDGTRLSIL.